This T cell receptor (beta chain) was profiled in a study of T cell responses to AZD1222 COVID-19 vaccine. Study background: Pooled in the analysis were second doses at about 4 or about 12 weeks. Study-wide findings and caveats: White British people made up most donors, females outnumbered males, and clonal diversity was possibly underestimated.

On this clone itself: Its antigen remains unknown.

Germline values: CDR1 WSHSY, CDR2 SAAADI. The CDR3 is made up of 14 amino acids. Trimming took off 8 bases at V and 7 bases at J, with 20 bases between the two ends. Measured with immunoSEQ multiplex PCR; TCRdb has only the in-frame clones, and not every one. In the table there are around 150,000 clones, over 85% of which are singletons. The TCR was taken from an adult in good health. The specimen was peripheral blood, collected on day 0 of AZD1222 vaccination. J is TRBJ1-1 and V is TRBV10-2; D is unclear. CDR3 protein: CASSGPSRYFEAFF. The CDR3 bases are TGCGCCAGCTCCGGACCGTCCCGCTATTTTGAAGCTTTCTTT.